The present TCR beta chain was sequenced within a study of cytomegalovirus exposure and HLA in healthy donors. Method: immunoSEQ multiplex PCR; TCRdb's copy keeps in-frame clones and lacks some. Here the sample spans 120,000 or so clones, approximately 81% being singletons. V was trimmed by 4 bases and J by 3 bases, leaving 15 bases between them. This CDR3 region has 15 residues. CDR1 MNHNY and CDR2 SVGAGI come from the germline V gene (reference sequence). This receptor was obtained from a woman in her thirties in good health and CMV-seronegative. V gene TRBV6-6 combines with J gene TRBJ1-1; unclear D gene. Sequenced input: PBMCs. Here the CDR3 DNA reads TGTGCCAGCAGTTTCGGAGTATCGGGGTACACTGAAGCTTTCTTT. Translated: CASSFGVSGYTEAFF.